This T cell receptor (beta chain) came from a study of blood T cell repertoires in COVID-19. Study in general: Both acute and convalescent COVID-19 samples were obtained from the United States, Italy and Spain.

Germline-derived CDR1 and CDR2 are SGHRS and YFSETQ. Trimming shortened V by 4 bases and J by 0 bases, and 11 bases separated the two germline ends. The CDR3 length is 15 residues. Under the authors' procedure: Estimation of nucleated cell counts was performed using reference gene primer amplification. The table came from immunoSEQ multiplex PCR; TCRdb's copy has only in-frame clones and leaves some out. For V, J and clone size, that table is used; D and trimming come from the DNA. The sample shows roughly 250,000 clones, roughly 80% of them seen only once. The chain has TRBV5-1 and TRBJ2-1, with D possibly being TRBD1 (6 bases). Source material: peripheral blood. This TCR was recovered from a woman older than 75 with acute or convalescent COVID-19. The CDR3 DNA sequence: TGCGCCAGCAGCCTACGGACAGTCTCCTACAATGAGCAGTTCTTC. The encoded protein is CASSLRTVSYNEQFF.